Described below is a single T cell receptor (beta chain) sequence and its context. This clonotype has a handful of counts. The specificity of this receptor is unknown. The junction shows a germline mismatch at one end, possibly a read error. From the cysteine through the phenylalanine, the CDR3 covers 15 amino acids. Kept here is only the CDR3 DNA, which spans 45 bases and is read in frame from base 1. The CDR1 and CDR2 encoded by the germline V gene are SGDLS and YYNGEE. Genomic DNA was used as template for profiling of TCR beta VDJ combinations and CDR3 sequences. TCR repertoire sequencing was run on an Illumina HiSeq 2000. Per the source publication's procedure: TRBV/TRBJ rearrangement plots, CDR3 size and DJ length profiles, and Simpson's diversity index were used to assess repertoires. The immunodominant clone was defined as the most abundant DNA sequence in deep sequencing data. CDR3 amino acid sequences were screened for sharing across subjects and were compared with published repertoires and the VDJdb database. TCRdb reprocessing: public reads trimmed at Q25 with fastp, clones called with MiXCR, in-frame beta chains kept. One record per CDR3 amino acid sequence lists the most common genes and DNA. TCRdb, not the original authors, processed these V and J calls. This sample lists some 200,000 distinct CDR3 sequences; under 50% were detected once. Jointly, the top ten make up 15% to 20% of the sample.

This record belongs to a study of CD8+CD57+ T cells in acquired aplastic anemia (dated 2018 in TCRdb). For the wider study: Extracted DNA from sorted CD4+ and CD8+ cells averaged about 3 ug, ranging from about 0.17 to 27.4 ug. CD8+CD57+ expansion was defined as frequency above the mean frequency observed in healthy subjects. Beyond this particular receptor, the publication reports: Around 30 CD8+ CDR3 sequences were found to be shared between patients and controls, but these sequences appeared to be highly expressed in patients and within the immunodominant clones of the patients. Between patients and healthy controls, no significant difference in CD8+ Simpson's diversity was found (P=0.060).

Flow cytometry had shown CD8+CD57+ cell expansion in the patients selected for sequencing. All patients had severe acquired aplastic anemia diagnosed by International Study of Aplastic Anemia and Agranulocytosis and Camitta criteria. No patient had received any therapy when blood was sampled. In this study, sorted CD4+ and CD8+ T cells from the blood of healthy subjects and of severe aplastic anemia patients had their TCR repertoires deep-sequenced. Patients were enrolled under clinicaltrials.gov protocols 00001620, 01623167, 00001397, 00071045, 00081523 and 00961064 in the USA. Ficoll-Paque density gradient centrifugation was used to isolate peripheral blood mononuclear cells. Before DNA was extracted, CD4+ and CD8+ T cells were sorted using either FACS or magnetic beads.

This TCR was sampled from a human donor with aplastic anemia. Sequenced material: sorted CD4+, CD8+, or CD8+CD57+ T cells (not recorded which) from PBMCs. Recombination joined TRBV9 with TRBJ2-2; a tentative D call is TRBD2 (6 bases match). The base sequence is TGCGCCAGCAGCGAGGGACTCTTCCTCGCCGGGGAGCTGTTTTTT. This sequence encodes CASSEGLFLAGELFF.